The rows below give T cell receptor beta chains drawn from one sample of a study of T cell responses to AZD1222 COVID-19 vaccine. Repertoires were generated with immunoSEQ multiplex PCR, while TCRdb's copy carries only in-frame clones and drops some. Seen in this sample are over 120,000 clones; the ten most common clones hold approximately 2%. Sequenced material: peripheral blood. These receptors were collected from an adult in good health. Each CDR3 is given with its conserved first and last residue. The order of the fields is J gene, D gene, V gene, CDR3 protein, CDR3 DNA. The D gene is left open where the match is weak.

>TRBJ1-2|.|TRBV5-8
CASSLRVGGYTF
TGTGCCAGCAGCTTAAGGGTTGGCGGCTACACCTTC
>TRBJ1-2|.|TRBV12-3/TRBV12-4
CASSSGGGFGYTF
TGTGCCAGCTCCTCCGGGGGGGGTTTTGGCTACACCTTC
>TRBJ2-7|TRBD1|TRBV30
CAWSEMRGPSYEQYF
TGTGCCTGGAGTGAAATGAGGGGGCCCTCCTACGAGCAGTACTTC
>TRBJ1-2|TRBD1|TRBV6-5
CASSYPSDRGDGYTF
TGTGCCAGCAGTTACCCATCGGACAGGGGGGATGGCTACACCTTC
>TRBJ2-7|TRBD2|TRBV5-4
CASSVSGGAYEQYF
TGTGCCAGCAGCGTCAGCGGGGGGGCCTACGAGCAGTACTTC
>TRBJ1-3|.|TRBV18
CASSPPTGAVNTIYF
TGTGCCAGCTCACCACCTACGGGGGCCGTAAACACCATATATTTT
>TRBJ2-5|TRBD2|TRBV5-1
CASSLGLAQETQYF
TGCGCCAGCAGCTTGGGACTAGCTCAAGAGACCCAGTACTTC
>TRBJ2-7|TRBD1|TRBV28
CASRVGQVNYEQYF
TGTGCCAGCAGGGTCGGACAGGTAAACTACGAGCAGTACTTC
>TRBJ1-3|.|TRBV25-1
CASSEAITLGTIYF
TGTGCCAGCAGTGAAGCTATTACGCTCGGCACCATATATTTT
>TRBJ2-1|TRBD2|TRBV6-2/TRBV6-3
CASSWQTSGGSNEQFF
TGTGCCAGCAGTTGGCAGACTAGCGGGGGGAGTAATGAGCAGTTCTTC
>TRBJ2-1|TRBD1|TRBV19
CASSMGDRGYNEQFF
TGTGCCAGTAGTATGGGGGACAGGGGGTACAATGAGCAGTTCTTC
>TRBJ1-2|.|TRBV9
CASSSGTPKGYGYTF
TGTGCCAGCAGCTCCGGGACACCAAAGGGCTATGGCTACACCTTC
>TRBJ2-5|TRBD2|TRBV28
CASSLGTSGGVETQYF
TGTGCCAGCAGTCTCGGGACTAGCGGGGGGGTCGAGACCCAGTACTTC
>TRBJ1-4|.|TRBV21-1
CASSKEKGLGGSEKLFF
TGTGCCAGCAGCAAAGAGAAGGGGTTAGGGGGGAGTGAAAAACTGTTTTTT
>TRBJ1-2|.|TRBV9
CASSEGSRYYGYTF
TGTGCCAGCAGCGAGGGGAGCCGATATTACGGCTACACCTTC
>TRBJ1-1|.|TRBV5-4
CASSLGGRMNTEAFF
TGTGCCAGCAGCTTGGGAGGCCGAATGAACACTGAAGCTTTCTTT
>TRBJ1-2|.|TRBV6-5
CASSSTPPGRSYGYTF
TGTGCCAGCAGTTCCACCCCCCCCGGGCGAAGCTATGGCTACACCTTC
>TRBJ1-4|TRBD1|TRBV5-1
CASNMGQGASGEKLFF
TGCGCCAGCAACATGGGACAGGGGGCGTCCGGTGAAAAACTGTTTTTT
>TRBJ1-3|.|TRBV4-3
CASSQEPQGGNTIYF
TGCGCCAGCAGCCAAGAACCCCAGGGAGGGAACACCATATATTTT
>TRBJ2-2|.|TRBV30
CAWSTRFNTGELFF
TGTGCCTGGAGTACAAGATTTAACACCGGGGAGCTGTTTTTT
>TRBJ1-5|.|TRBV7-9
CASSLLGQGPQHF
TGTGCCAGCAGCTTACTGGGTCAGGGGCCCCAGCATTTT
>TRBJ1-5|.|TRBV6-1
CASRPGAVGNQPQHF
TGTGCCAGCAGACCCGGGGCGGTAGGCAATCAGCCCCAGCATTTT
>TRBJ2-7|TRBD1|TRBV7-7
CASSTRTGLGLYEQYF
TGTGCCAGCAGCACTAGGACAGGCCTCGGGCTATACGAGCAGTACTTC
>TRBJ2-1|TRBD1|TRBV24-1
CATSDTRGQGWAEQFF
TGTGCCACCAGTGACACCCGTGGACAGGGGTGGGCTGAGCAGTTCTTC
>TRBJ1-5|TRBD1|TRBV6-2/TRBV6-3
CASSYWDRFNQPQHF
TGTGCCAGCAGTTACTGGGACAGATTTAATCAGCCCCAGCATTTT
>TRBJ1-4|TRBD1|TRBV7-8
CASSLATGIQEKLFF
TGTGCCAGCAGCTTAGCGACAGGGATTCAAGAAAAACTGTTTTTT
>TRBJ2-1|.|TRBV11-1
CASSFHRYGDEQFF
TGTGCCAGCAGCTTTCACAGGTACGGGGATGAGCAGTTCTTC
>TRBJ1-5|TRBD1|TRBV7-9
CASSSWTGGMDQPQHF
TGTGCCAGCAGCTCCTGGACAGGGGGCATGGATCAGCCCCAGCATTTT
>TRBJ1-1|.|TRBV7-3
CASSLRPPGIEAFF
TGTGCCAGCAGCTTAAGACCACCGGGGATTGAAGCTTTCTTT
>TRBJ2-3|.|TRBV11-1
CASSSSSGGGRDTQYF
TGTGCCAGCAGCTCCTCATCTGGTGGGGGTAGGGATACGCAGTATTTT
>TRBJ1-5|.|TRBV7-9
CASSPGGPSNQPQHF
TGTGCCAGCAGCCCCGGTGGACCTAGCAATCAGCCCCAGCATTTT
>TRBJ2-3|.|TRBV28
CASGALYTQYF
TGTGCCAGCGGGGCTCTATATACGCAGTATTTT
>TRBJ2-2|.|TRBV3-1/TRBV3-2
CASSQAGRGTGELFF
TGTGCCAGCAGCCAAGCAGGACGCGGCACCGGGGAGCTGTTTTTT
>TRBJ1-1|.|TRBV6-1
CASSDQPPGLDGTEAFF
TGTGCCAGCAGTGATCAGCCCCCAGGGTTGGATGGCACTGAAGCTTTCTTT
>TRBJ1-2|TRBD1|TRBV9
CASSAPTGRDYGYTF
TGTGCCAGCAGTGCCCCGACAGGGAGAGACTATGGCTACACCTTC
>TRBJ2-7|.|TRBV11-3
CASSLAYEQYF
TGTGCCAGCAGCTTAGCATACGAGCAGTACTTC
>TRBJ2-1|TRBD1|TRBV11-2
CASSSRGQGYNEQFF
TGTGCCAGCAGCTCCCGAGGACAGGGGTACAATGAGCAGTTCTTC
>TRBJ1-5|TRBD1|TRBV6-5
CASRRTGTGNQPQHF
TGTGCCAGCAGACGTACGGGGACAGGGAATCAGCCCCAGCATTTT
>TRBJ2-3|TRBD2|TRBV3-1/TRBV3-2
CASSPPPSGLACSTDTQYF
TGTGCCAGCAGCCCCCCCCCTAGCGGGCTAGCCTGTAGCACAGATACGCAGTATTTT
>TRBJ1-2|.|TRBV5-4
CASSRQTENYGYTF
TGTGCCAGCAGCCGCCAGACAGAAAACTATGGCTACACCTTC